The clone carrying this T cell receptor (beta chain) was detected many times. Its cognate antigen is unknown. The sample comes from a study of human T cells and chemical hapten exposure. Study details: Weekly scalp doses of diphenylcyclopropenone were given to patients during the roughly 24-week study. Patch testing was performed with 0.01% DPC on the upper back, with reading at 6 days. General study points: TCRs exceeding 1 in 1000 frequency stayed unchanged with DPC sensitization.

The library put unique molecular identifiers onto individual cDNA molecules. TCRdb re-derived calls from the RACE reads in MiXCR, one entry per CDR3 protein. The data contain around 260,000 distinct CDR3 sequences, 8.6% of them seen just once; the ten biggest clones take up 2% to 3%. Time point denoted: pre-sensitization, week 0. The treatment denotes: therapeutic diphenylcyclopropenone sensitization with weekly scalp DPC. V lost 1 base and J 0 bases, leaving 10 bases between the germline ends. The CDR3 is 15 residues long. Per the germline V gene, CDR1 is DFQATT and CDR2 is SNEGSKA (reference sequence).

This clonotype was obtained from a woman aged 40 to 50 with alopecia areata. Some clones in this sample may be carry-over from other donors' samples. Source: whole blood, taken in connection with sensitization to the hapten diphenylcyclopropenone (DPC). The chain links TRBV20-1 to TRBJ2-1, with a weak D call TRBD2 (6 bases). CDR3 amino acids: CSARVSGSSYNEQFF. The CDR3 DNA reads as TGCAGTGCTAGAGTTAGCGGAAGCTCCTACAATGAGCAGTTCTTC.